This T cell receptor beta chain was sequenced in a study of shared clonotypes between healthy human individuals. The germline V gene encodes CDR1 LNHDA and CDR2 SQIVND (reference sequence). The CDR3 extends over 15 amino acids. V lost 6 bases, J lost 1 base, and 13 bases lay in between. Healthy HIV-negative adults with no recent acute infections or vaccinations were recruited as donors. Data came from immunoSEQ multiplex PCR; TCRdb stores just in-frame clones and leaves some out. The sample lists about 510,000 clones, about three quarters seen once, with around 12% in the top ten. The sample comprised PBMCs. The chain joins TRBV19 to TRBJ1-5; D is perhaps TRBD1 (6 bases). This TCR derives from a woman aged 40-49 years in good health. Some clones in this sample may be carry-over from other donors' samples. This CDR3 reads CASSSGTHSNQPQHF. CDR3 bases: TGTGCCAGTAGCTCCGGGACACACAGCAATCAGCCCCAGCATTTT.